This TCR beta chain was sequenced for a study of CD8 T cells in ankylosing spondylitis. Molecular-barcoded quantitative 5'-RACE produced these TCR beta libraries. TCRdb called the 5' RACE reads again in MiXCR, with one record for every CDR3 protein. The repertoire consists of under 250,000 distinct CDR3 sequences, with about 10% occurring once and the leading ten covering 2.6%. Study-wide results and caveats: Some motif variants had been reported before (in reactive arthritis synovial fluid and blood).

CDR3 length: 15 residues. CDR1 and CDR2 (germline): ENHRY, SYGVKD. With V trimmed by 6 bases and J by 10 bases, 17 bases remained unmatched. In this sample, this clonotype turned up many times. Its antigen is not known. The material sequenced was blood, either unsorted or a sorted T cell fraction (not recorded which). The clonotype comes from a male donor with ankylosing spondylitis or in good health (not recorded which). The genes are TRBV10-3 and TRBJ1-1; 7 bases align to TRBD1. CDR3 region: CAISENRNRGLGAFF. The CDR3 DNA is TGTGCCATCAGCGAAAACCGTAACAGGGGCCTAGGAGCTTTCTTT.